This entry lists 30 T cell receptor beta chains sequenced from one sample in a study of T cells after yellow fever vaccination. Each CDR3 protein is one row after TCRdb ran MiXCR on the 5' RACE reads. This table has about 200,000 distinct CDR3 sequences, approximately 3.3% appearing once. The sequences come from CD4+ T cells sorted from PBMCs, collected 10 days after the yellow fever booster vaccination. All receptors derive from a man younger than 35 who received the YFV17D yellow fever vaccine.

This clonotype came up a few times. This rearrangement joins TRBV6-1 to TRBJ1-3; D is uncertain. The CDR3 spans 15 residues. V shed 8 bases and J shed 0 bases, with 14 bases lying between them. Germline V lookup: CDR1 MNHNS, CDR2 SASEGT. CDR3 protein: CASVIVGSSGNTIYF. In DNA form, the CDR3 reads TGTGCCAGCGTGATCGTCGGAAGCTCTGGAAACACCATATATTTT.

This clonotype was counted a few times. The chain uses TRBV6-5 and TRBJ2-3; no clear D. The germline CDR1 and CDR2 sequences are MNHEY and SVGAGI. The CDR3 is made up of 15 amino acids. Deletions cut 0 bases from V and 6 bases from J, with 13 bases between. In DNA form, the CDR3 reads TGTGCCAGCAGTTACTCGAATAGGTTGGGGGATACGCAGTATTTT. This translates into CASSYSNRLGDTQYF.

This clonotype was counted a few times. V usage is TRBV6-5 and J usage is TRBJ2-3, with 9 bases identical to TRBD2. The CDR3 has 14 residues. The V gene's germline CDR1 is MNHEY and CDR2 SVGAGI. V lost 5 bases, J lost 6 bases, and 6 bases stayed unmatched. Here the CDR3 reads CASSLRTSEDTQYF. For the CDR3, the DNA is TGTGCCAGCAGTCTTCGGACTAGCGAGGATACGCAGTATTTT.

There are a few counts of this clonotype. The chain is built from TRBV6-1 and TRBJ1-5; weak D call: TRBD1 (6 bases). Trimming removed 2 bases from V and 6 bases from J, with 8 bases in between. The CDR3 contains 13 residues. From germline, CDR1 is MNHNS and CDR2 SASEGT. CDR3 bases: TGTGCCAGCAGTGAACAGGGGAGTCAGCCCCAGCATTTT. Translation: CASSEQGSQPQHF.

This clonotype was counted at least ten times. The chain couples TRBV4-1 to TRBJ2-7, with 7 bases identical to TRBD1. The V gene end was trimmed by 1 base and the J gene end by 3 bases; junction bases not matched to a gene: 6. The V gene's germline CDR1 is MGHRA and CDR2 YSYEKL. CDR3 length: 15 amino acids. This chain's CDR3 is CASSQVTGAGYEQYF. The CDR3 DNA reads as TGCGCCAGCAGCCAAGTCACAGGGGCTGGCTACGAGCAGTACTTC.

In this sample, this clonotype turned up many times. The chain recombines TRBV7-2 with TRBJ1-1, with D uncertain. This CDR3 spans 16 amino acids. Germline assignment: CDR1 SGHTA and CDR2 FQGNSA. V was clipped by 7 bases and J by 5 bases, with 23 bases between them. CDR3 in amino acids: CASTPPVGLPSTEAFF. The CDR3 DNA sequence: TGTGCCAGCACTCCCCCCGTCGGTTTACCCTCGACTGAAGCTTTCTTT.

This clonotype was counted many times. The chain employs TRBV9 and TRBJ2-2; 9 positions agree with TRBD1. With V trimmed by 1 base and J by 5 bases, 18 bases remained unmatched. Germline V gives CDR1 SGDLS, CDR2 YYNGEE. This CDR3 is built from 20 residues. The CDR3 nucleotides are TGTGCCAGCAGCGTAATCTGGCCCACAGGGGGCTCTCGGGGGACCGGGGAGCTGTTTTTT. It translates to CASSVIWPTGGSRGTGELFF.

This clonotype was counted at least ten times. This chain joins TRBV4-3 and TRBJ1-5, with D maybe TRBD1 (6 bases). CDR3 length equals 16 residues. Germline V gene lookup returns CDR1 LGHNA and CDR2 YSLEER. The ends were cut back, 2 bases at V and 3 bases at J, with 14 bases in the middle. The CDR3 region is CASSQSPGADNQPQHF. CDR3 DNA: TGCGCCAGCAGCCAATCCCCAGGGGCGGACAATCAGCCCCAGCATTTT.

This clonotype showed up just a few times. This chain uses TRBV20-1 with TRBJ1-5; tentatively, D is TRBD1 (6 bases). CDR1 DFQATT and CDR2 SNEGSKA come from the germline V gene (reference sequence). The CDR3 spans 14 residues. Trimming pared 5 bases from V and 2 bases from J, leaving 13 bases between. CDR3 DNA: TGCAGTGCTCCAAAGGGGGGGGGCAATCAGCCCCAGCATTTT. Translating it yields CSAPKGGGNQPQHF.

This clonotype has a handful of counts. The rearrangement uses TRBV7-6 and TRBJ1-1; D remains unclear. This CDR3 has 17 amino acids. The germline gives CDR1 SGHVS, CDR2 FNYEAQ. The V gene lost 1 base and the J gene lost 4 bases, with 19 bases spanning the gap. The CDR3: CASSLEVGGGSLTEAFF. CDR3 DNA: TGTGCCAGCAGCTTAGAGGTCGGCGGAGGGAGTCTCACTGAAGCTTTCTTT.

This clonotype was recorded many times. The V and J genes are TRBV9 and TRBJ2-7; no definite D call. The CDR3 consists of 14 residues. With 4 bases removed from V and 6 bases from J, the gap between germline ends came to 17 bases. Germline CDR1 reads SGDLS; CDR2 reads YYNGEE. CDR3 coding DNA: TGTGCCAGCAGCCCAAATGCGGCTACGGGCGAGCAGTACTTC. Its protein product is CASSPNAATGEQYF.

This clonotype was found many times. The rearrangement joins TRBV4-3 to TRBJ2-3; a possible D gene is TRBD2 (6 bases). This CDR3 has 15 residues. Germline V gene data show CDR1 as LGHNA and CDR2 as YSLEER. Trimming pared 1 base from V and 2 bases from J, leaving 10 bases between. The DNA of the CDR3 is TGCGCCAGCAGCCAAGCCCCGGGGGTCACAGATACGCAGTATTTT. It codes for CASSQAPGVTDTQYF.

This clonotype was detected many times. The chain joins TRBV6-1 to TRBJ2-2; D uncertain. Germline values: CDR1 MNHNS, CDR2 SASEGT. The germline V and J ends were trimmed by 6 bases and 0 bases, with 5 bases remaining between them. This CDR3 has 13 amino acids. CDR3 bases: TGTGCCAGCAGATTCGCGAACACCGGGGAGCTGTTTTTT. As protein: CASRFANTGELFF.

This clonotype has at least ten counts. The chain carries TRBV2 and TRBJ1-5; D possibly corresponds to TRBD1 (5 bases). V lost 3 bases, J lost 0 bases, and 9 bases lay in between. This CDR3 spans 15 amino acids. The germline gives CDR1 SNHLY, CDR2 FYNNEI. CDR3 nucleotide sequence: TGTGCCAGCAGTGACCGGGGACCTAGCAATCAGCCCCAGCATTTT. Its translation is CASSDRGPSNQPQHF.

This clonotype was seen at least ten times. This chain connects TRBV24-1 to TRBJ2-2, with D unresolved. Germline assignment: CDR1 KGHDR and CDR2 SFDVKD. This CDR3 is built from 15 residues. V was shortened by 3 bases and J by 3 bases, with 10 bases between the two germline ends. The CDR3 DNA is TGTGCCACCAGTGATACCCGGGCCGACACCGGGGAGCTGTTTTTT. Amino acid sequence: CATSDTRADTGELFF.

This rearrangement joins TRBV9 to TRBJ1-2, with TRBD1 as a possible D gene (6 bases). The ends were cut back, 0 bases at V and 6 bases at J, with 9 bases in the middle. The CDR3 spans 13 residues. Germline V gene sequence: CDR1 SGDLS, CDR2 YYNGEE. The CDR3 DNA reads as TGTGCCAGCAGCGTAGGATGGGGGCATGGCTACACCTTC. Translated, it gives CASSVGWGHGYTF.

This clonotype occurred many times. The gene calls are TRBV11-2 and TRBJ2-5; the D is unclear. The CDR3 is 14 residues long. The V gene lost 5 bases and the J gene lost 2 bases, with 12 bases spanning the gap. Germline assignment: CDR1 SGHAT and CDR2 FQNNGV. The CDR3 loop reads CASSRRLAQETQYF. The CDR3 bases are TGTGCCAGCAGCCGTCGACTGGCTCAAGAGACCCAGTACTTC.

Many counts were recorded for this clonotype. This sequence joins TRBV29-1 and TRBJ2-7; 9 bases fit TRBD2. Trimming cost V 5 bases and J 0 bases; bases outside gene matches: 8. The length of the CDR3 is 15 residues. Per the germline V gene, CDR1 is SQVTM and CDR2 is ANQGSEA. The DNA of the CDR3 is TGCAGCGTTTCCCCGCTAGCGGGACTCTCCTACGAGCAGTACTTC. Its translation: CSVSPLAGLSYEQYF.

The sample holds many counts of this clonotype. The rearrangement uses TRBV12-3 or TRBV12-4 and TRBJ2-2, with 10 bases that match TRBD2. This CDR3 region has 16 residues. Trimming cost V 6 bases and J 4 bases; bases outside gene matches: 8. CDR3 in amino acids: CASSFGTSDLTGELFF. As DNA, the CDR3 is TGTGCCAGCAGCTTCGGGACTAGCGACCTCACCGGGGAGCTGTTTTTT.

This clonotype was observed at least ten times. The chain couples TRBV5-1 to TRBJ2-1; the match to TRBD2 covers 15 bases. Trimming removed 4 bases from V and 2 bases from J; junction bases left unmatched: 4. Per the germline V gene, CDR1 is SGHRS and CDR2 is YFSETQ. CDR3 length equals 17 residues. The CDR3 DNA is TGCGCCAGCAGCCCGGGACTAGCGGGGGGTCCCTACAATGAGCAGTTCTTC. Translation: CASSPGLAGGPYNEQFF.

DNA of the CDR3: TGTGCCAGCAGCCCCGTTCGGACCCTCACAGATACGCAGTATTTT. Translated, it gives CASSPVRTLTDTQYF. V and J are TRBV7-9 and TRBJ2-3; D not certain. The CDR3 contains 15 residues. Deletions cut 5 bases from V and 2 bases from J, with 14 bases between. The germline CDR1 and CDR2 sequences are SEHNR and FQNEAQ (reference sequence). Drawing the rest from reference TRBV7-9 and TRBJ2-3, the complete variable domain is DTGVSQNPRHKITKRGQNVTFRCDPISEHNRLYWYRQTLGQGPEFLTYFQNEAQLEKSRLLSDRFSAERPKGSFSTLEIQRTEQGDSAMYLCASSPVRTLTDTQYFGPGTRLTVL.

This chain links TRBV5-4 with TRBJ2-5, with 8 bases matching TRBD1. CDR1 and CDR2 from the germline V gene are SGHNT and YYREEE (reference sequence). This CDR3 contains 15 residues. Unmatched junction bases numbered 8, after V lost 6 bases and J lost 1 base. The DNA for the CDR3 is TGTGCCAGCAATTCCGGGACAGGACTCCAAGAGACCCAGTACTTC. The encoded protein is CASNSGTGLQETQYF.

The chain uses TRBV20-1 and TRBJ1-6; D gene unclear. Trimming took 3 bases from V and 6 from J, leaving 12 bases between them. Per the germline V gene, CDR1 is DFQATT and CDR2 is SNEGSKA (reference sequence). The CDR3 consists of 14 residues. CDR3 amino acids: CSASADIANSPLHF. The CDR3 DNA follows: TGCAGTGCTAGCGCCGACATCGCTAATTCACCCCTCCACTTT.

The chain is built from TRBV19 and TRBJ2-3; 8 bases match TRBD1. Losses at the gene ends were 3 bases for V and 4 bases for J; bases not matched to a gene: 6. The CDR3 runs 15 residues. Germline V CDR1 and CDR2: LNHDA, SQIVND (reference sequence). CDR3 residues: CASSITGQGPDTQYF. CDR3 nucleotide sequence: TGTGCCAGTAGTATTACAGGACAGGGTCCAGATACGCAGTATTTT.

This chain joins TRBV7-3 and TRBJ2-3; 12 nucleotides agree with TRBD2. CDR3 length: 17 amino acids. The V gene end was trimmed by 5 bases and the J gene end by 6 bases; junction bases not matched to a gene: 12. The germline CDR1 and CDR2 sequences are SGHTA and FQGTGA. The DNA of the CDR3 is TGTGCCAGCAGCCCGGGGGCTAGCGGGGGGGCGTGGGATACGCAGTATTTT. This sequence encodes CASSPGASGGAWDTQYF. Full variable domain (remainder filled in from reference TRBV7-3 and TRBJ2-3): GAGVSQTPSNKVTEKGKYVELRCDPISGHTALYWYRQSLGQGPEFLIYFQGTGAADDSGLPNDRFFAVRPEGSVSTLKIQRTERGDSAVYLCASSPGASGGAWDTQYFGPGTRLTVL.

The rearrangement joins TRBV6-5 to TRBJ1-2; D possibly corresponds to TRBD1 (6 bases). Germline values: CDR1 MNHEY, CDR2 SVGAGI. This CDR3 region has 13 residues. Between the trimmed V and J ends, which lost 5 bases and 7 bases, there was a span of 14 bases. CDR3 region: CASSPGGGGGYTF. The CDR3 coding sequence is TGTGCCAGCAGTCCGGGTGGAGGGGGTGGCTACACCTTC.

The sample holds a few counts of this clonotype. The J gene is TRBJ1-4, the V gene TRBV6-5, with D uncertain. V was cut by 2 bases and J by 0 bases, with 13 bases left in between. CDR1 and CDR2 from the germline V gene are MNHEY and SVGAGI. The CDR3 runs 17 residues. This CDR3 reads CASSYQAGRATNEKLFF. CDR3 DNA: TGTGCCAGCAGTTACCAGGCGGGCAGAGCAACTAATGAAAAACTGTTTTTT.

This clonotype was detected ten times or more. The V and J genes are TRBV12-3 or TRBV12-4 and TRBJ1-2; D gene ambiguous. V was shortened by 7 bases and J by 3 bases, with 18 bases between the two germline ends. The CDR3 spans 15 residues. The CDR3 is CASTYDLLRYYGYTF. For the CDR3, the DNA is TGTGCCAGCACCTATGACCTTTTGCGGTACTATGGCTACACCTTC.

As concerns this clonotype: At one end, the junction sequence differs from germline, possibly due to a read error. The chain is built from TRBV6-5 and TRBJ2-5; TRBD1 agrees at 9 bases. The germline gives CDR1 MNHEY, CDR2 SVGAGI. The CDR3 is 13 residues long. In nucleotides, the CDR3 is TGTGCCAGCAGTTACCGGACAGGGGACCCCTCCTTCTTC. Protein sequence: CASSYRTGDPSFF.

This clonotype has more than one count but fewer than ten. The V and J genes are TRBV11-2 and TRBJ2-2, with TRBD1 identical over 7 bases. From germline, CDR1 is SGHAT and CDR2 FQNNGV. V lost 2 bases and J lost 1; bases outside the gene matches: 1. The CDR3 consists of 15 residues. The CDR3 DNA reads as TGTGCCAGCAGCTTATGGACAGGGAACACCGGGGAGCTGTTTTTT. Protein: CASSLWTGNTGELFF.